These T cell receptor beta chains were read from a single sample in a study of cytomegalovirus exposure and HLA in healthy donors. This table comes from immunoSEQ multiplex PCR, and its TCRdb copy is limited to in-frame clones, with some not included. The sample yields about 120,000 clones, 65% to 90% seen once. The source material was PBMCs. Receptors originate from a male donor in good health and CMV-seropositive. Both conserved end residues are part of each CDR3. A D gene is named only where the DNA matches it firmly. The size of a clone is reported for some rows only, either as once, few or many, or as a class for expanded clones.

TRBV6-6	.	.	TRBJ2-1	TGTGCCAGCAGTATTCCCCCCTCCGATGAGCAGTTCTTC	CASSIPPSDEQFF
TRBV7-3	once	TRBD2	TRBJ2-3	TGTGCCAGCAGCTTAACTAGCGGGGCCTCGGATACGCAGTATTTT	CASSLTSGASDTQYF
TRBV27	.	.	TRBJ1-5	TGTGCCAGCAGTTCCCGCCCCCGTACAGATAGCAATCAGCCCCAGCATTTT	CASSSRPRTDSNQPQHF
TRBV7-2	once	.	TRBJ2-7	TGTGCCAGCAGCTATGAGGGTTTCGGGGTCCGTTTC	CASSYEGFGVRF
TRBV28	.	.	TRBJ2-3	TGTGCCAGCAGTAACCCTGATAGCGGTACGCAGTATTTT	CASSNPDSGTQYF
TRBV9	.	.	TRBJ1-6	TGTGCCAGCAGCGTAGGAGGCACCAGCTCCTATAATTCACCCCTCCACTTT	CASSVGGTSSYNSPLHF
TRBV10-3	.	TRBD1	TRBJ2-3	TGTGCCAGCCTTCAACAGGGGGCAAGCACAGATACGCAGTATTTT	CASLQQGASTDTQYF
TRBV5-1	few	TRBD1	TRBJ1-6	TGCGCCAGCAGCTTAGGAGGGGGCGAGGATTCACCCCTCCACTTT	CASSLGGGEDSPLHF
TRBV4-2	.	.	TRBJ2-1	TGTGCCAGCAGCCAAGAGCCTAGTACGAATGAGCAGTTCTTC	CASSQEPSTNEQFF
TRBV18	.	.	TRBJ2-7	TGTGCCAGCTCTAACGAGTACGAGCAGTACTTC	CASSNEYEQYF
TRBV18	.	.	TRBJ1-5	TGTGCCAGCTCACCAGAGGGTGGACAGCCCCAGCATTTT	CASSPEGGQPQHF
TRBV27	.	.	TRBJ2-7	TGTGCCAGCAGTCCGAGGGGGTCGAGGGAGCAGTACTTC	CASSPRGSREQYF
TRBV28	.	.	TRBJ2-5	TGTGCCAGCAGTTTATCGTCACAGGGTGAGGACCTCCAAGAGACCCAGTACTTC	CASSLSSQGEDLQETQYF
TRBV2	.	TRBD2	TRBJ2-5	TGTGCCAGCAGACTAGCGGGGGGGGACGGGACCCAGTACTTC	CASRLAGGDGTQYF
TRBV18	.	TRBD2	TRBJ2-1	TGTGCCAGCTCTAGAACTAGCGGGAGTGATGAGCAGTTCTTC	CASSRTSGSDEQFF
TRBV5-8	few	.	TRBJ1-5	TGTGCCAGCAGCTTAACTCCCGGACTTCTCAATCAGCCCCAGCATTTT	CASSLTPGLLNQPQHF
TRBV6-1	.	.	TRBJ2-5	TGTGCCAGCACTTACGGAGGGCCTGAGGAGACCCAGTACTTC	CASTYGGPEETQYF
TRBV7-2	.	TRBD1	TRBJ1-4	TGTGCCAGCAGCCTAGGGGGCGCAGGGGAAAAACTGTTTTTT	CASSLGGAGEKLFF
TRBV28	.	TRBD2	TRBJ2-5	TGTGCCAGCTCGGGGACTAGCGGGAGGGCAAGGGAGACCCAGTACTTC	CASSGTSGRARETQYF
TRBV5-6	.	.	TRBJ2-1	TGTGCCAGCAGCCTATACAGGCTACCCTACAATGAGCAGTTCTTC	CASSLYRLPYNEQFF
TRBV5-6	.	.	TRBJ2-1	TGTGCCAGCAGCCAACCGACATCCTCCTACAATGAGCAGTTCTTC	CASSQPTSSYNEQFF
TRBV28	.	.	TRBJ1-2	TGTGCCAGCAGTTTGGGCGGGGGGATCCATGGCTACACCTTC	CASSLGGGIHGYTF
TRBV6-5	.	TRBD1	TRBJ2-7	TGTGCCAGCAGTTACTCGACAGGGGTGAGCTACGAGCAGTACTTC	CASSYSTGVSYEQYF
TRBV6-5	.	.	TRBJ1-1	TGTGCCAGCAGCCCCGACAGACTGCCGAACACTGAAGCTTTCTTT	CASSPDRLPNTEAFF
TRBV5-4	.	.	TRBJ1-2	TGTGCCAGCAGCTTGTCGTACTATGGCTACACCTTC	CASSLSYYGYTF
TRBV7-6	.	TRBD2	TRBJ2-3	TGTGCCAGCAGTCTAGCGGGAGGGACAGATACGCAGTATTTT	CASSLAGGTDTQYF
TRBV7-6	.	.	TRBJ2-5	TGTGCCAGCAGCTTACGGACGGGAGTGGGCAAAGGGCAAGAGACCCAGTACTTC	CASSLRTGVGKGQETQYF
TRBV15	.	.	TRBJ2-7	TGTGCCACCAGCAGAGATGGCCGGGTCCAGTACTTC	CATSRDGRVQYF
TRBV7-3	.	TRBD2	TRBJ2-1	TGTGCCAGCAGCCCCCAACTAGCGCCCCGTTTCAATGAGCAGTTCTTC	CASSPQLAPRFNEQFF
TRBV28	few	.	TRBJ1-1	TGTGCCAGCAGTCCCCCCCCCGGGAACACTGAAGCTTTCTTT	CASSPPPGNTEAFF
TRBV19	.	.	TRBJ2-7	TGTGCCAGTAGGCGGTCCTACGAGCAGTACTTC	CASRRSYEQYF
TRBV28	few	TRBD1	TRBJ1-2	TGTGCCAGCAGTGAGGACAGGGGGCTTGGCTACACCTTC	CASSEDRGLGYTF
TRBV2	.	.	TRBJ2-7	TGTGCCAGCAGACTACTCTCCTACGAGCAGTACTTC	CASRLLSYEQYF
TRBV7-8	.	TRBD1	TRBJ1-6	TGTGCCAGCAGTTGGGCTGCGGGGACAGGGGAAAATTCACCCCTCCACTTT	CASSWAAGTGENSPLHF
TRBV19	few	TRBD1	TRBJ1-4	TGTGCCAGTCAACTCTCAGGGGGCAGGACAGATGAAAAACTGTTTTTT	CASQLSGGRTDEKLFF
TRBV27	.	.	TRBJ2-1	TGTGCCAGCAGTTTCGCCCGGGGATCCTACAATGAGCAGTTCTTC	CASSFARGSYNEQFF
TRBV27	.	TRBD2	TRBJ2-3	TGTGCCAGCAGTTCCGGACTAGCGGCCACAGATACGCAGTATTTT	CASSSGLAATDTQYF
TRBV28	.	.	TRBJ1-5	TGTGCCAGCAGTTTGAAGACCTCGACAAGATATAGCAATCAGCCCCAGCATTTT	CASSLKTSTRYSNQPQHF
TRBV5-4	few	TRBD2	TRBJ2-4	TGTGCCAGCAGCCTCGGGGGGGGGCGAGGAGACATTCAGTACTTC	CASSLGGGRGDIQYF
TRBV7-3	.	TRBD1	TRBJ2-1	TGTGCCAGCGCCCCAGGGGGTTACAATGAGCAGTTCTTC	CASAPGGYNEQFF
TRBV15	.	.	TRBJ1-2	TGTGCCACCAGCAGAGGTACAGGGAGAGGGTATGGCTACACCTTC	CATSRGTGRGYGYTF
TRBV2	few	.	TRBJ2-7	TGTGCCAGCAGTGAAGGCAGGGGCCCCTACGAGCAGTACTTC	CASSEGRGPYEQYF
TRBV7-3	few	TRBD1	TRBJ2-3	TGTGCCAGCAGCCGAGGGACAGGGGAGGGAGATACGCAGTATTTT	CASSRGTGEGDTQYF
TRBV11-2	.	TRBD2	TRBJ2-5	TGTGCCAGCAGCGCAAGCGGGAGGGGACTTCTTGAGACCCAGTACTTC	CASSASGRGLLETQYF
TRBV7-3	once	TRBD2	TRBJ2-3	TGTGCCAGCAGCTCAGGACTAGCAGGCACAGATACGCAGTATTTT	CASSSGLAGTDTQYF
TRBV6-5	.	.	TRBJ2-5	TGTGCCAGCACAACAAAAGAGACCCAGTACTTC	CASTTKETQYF
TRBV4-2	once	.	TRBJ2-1	TGTGCCAGCAGCCAGGCATTAGGGCGGGGCACGGCGCGGAATGAGCAGTTCTTC	CASSQALGRGTARNEQFF